The 17 T cell receptor beta chains presented below share a single source sample, sequenced in a study of shared clonotypes between healthy human individuals. Repertoires were generated with immunoSEQ multiplex PCR, while TCRdb's copy carries only in-frame clones and drops some. Of about 2.5 million clones listed, 85% to 95% are singletons. Sequenced sample: naive CD4+ T cells from PBMCs. The subset denotes: CD45RA+ positively selected. Receptors originate from a man aged 18 to 35 in good health. Some clones in this sample may be carry-over from other donors' samples.

This clone was observed a few times. V and J are TRBV6-5 and TRBJ2-7; D not resolved. V was cut by 1 base and J by 2 bases, with 15 bases left in between. The germline CDR1 and CDR2 sequences are MNHEY and SVGAGI. CDR3 length equals 16 residues. CDR3 loop: CASSYFDGRGPYEQYF. The DNA for the CDR3 is TGTGCCAGCAGTTACTTCGACGGCCGAGGCCCCTACGAGCAGTACTTC.

The chain links TRBV5-1 to TRBJ1-4, with D tentatively TRBD1 (5 bases). V lost 3 bases to trimming and J lost 0 bases, with 12 bases between them. Germline assignment: CDR1 SGHRS and CDR2 YFSETQ. This CDR3 is built from 16 residues. The CDR3 protein is CASSWGLAATNEKLFF. The CDR3 DNA reads as TGCGCCAGCAGCTGGGGGTTGGCCGCAACTAATGAAAAACTGTTTTTT.

The chain links TRBV19 to TRBJ1-5; D ambiguous. The length of the CDR3 is 13 residues. V lost 6 bases and J lost 2, with 8 bases in between. Looked up from germline, CDR1 is LNHDA and CDR2 is SQIVND (reference sequence). CDR3 DNA: TGTGCCAGTAGGAAAGGAGGCAATCAGCCCCAGCATTTT. This codes for CASRKGGNQPQHF.

The chain links TRBV7-2 to TRBJ2-5; 12 nucleotides align to TRBD1. J lost 7 bases, V lost 5 bases, and 5 bases had no gene match. Germline values: CDR1 SGHTA, CDR2 FQGNSA. The CDR3 runs 14 residues. In DNA form, the CDR3 reads TGTGCCAGCAGCCTCGGGACAGGGGGCCGGACCCAGTACTTC. Translated, it gives CASSLGTGGRTQYF.

This chain joins TRBV18 and TRBJ1-1, with a possible D match to TRBD1 (6 bases). V was shortened by 3 bases and J by 0 bases, with 14 bases between the two germline ends. CDR3 length equals 16 residues. Germline loops: CDR1 KGHSH, CDR2 LQKENI. In DNA, the CDR3 is TGTGCCAGCTCACCTTTAACGTCAGGGGTGAACACTGAAGCTTTCTTT. Its protein product is CASSPLTSGVNTEAFF.

The gene calls are TRBV11-2 and TRBJ2-7; 10 nucleotides line up with TRBD1. This CDR3 comprises 14 residues. Germline CDR1 is SGHAT and CDR2 is FQNNGV. V shed 5 bases and J 2 bases; nucleotides not matched to a gene: 3. The DNA of the CDR3 is TGTGCCAGCAGCGGGGGACAGGGGACCTACGAGCAGTACTTC. Translation: CASSGGQGTYEQYF.

This clone was counted a single time. The V call is TRBV6-5, the J call TRBJ2-6; no clear D gene. The germline V gene has CDR1 MNHEY and CDR2 SVGAGI. Trimming took off 6 bases at V and 1 base at J, with 7 bases between the two ends. CDR3 length: 14 residues. In DNA form, the CDR3 reads TGTGCCAGCAGCGCAGCTTCTGGGGCCAACGTCCTGACTTTC. This codes for CASSAASGANVLTF.

V and J are TRBV27 and TRBJ2-2; D gene unclear. The CDR3 consists of 12 residues. Looked up from germline, CDR1 is MNHEY and CDR2 is SMNVEV (reference sequence). The V gene lost 3 bases and the J gene lost 9 bases, with 8 bases spanning the gap. The CDR3 region is CASSLGNRELFF. CDR3 DNA: TGTGCCAGCAGTTTGGGAAACCGGGAGCTGTTTTTT.

The chain recombines TRBV30 with TRBJ2-7; TRBD1 agrees at 7 bases. Germline V gene lookup returns CDR1 GTSNPN and CDR2 SVGIG (reference sequence). This CDR3 region has 13 residues. The junction had 5 bases not matched to a gene; V was cut back by 3 bases and J by 3 bases. The CDR3: CAWSPGQIYEQYF. In nucleotides, the CDR3 is TGTGCCTGGAGCCCGGGACAGATCTACGAGCAGTACTTC.

V and J are TRBV5-5 and TRBJ1-2; D call uncertain. V was cut by 0 bases and J by 3 bases, with 12 bases left in between. The CDR3 has 15 amino acids. Germline V gene lookup returns CDR1 SGHKS and CDR2 YYEKEE (reference sequence). The CDR3: CASSLGPMYDYGYTF. As DNA, the CDR3 is TGTGCCAGCAGCTTGGGGCCGATGTACGACTATGGCTACACCTTC.

The chain uses TRBV30 and TRBJ1-3, with D uncertain. CDR3 length: 16 residues. V lost 0 bases, J lost 0 bases, and 12 bases lay in between. CDR1 is GTSNPN, CDR2 SVGIG, per germline (reference sequence). CDR3 in amino acids: CAWSVPPRYSGNTIYF. CDR3 nucleotides: TGTGCCTGGAGTGTACCCCCAAGGTACTCTGGAAACACCATATATTTT.

The genes are TRBV28 and TRBJ2-1; TRBD2 is a possible D gene (6 bases). Looked up from germline, CDR1 is MDHEN and CDR2 is SYDVKM. Trimming cost V 5 bases and J 8 bases, with 16 bases left between them. The CDR3 runs 14 residues. For the CDR3, the DNA is TGTGCCAGCAGTCCCGGGACTCTGCTCGATGAGCAGTTCTTC. Translated: CASSPGTLLDEQFF.

The genes are TRBV2 and TRBJ1-1, with D perhaps TRBD1 (5 bases). Between the trimmed V and J ends, which lost 6 bases and 0 bases, there was a span of 14 bases. Germline V gene sequence: CDR1 SNHLY, CDR2 FYNNEI. This CDR3 is built from 15 residues. The CDR3 sequence: CASSLWGPVNTEAFF. The DNA for the CDR3 is TGTGCCAGCAGCCTTTGGGGACCTGTGAACACTGAAGCTTTCTTT. The complete variable domain, with remaining parts taken from reference TRBV2 and TRBJ1-1, reads EPEVTQTPSHQVTQMGQEVILRCVPISNHLYFYWYRQILGQKVEFLVSFYNNEISEKSEIFDDQFSVERPDGSNFTLKIRSTKLEDSAMYFCASSLWGPVNTEAFFGQGTRLTVV.

As to this clone: Additional DNA sequences in this sample encode the identical CDR3. The rearrangement joins TRBV28 to TRBJ1-6; 7 nucleotides line up with TRBD1. The CDR3 consists of 14 residues. V trimming: 2 bases; J trimming: 6 bases; junction bases outside the gene matches: 1. Germline V gives CDR1 MDHEN, CDR2 SYDVKM. CDR3 amino acids: CASSLGTANSPLHF. The DNA for the CDR3 is TGTGCCAGCAGTTTAGGGACAGCTAATTCACCCCTCCACTTT.

This rearrangement joins TRBV27 to TRBJ2-2, with D maybe TRBD2 (6 bases). Germline lookup yields CDR1 MNHEY and CDR2 SMNVEV (reference sequence). Trimming cost V 4 bases and J 7 bases, with 19 bases left between them. The CDR3 length is 16 residues. The CDR3 sequence is CASSSSGLIIRGELFF. For the CDR3, the DNA is TGTGCCAGCAGTTCCTCCGGACTAATCATCCGCGGGGAGCTGTTTTTT.

The rearrangement links TRBV11-2 to TRBJ2-3; 11 bases are shared with TRBD2. CDR1 and CDR2 (germline): SGHAT, FQNNGV. CDR3 length: 16 residues. Losses at the gene ends were 2 bases for V and 0 bases for J; bases not matched to a gene: 1. CDR3 region: CASSLRLAGSTDTQYF. The CDR3 DNA is TGTGCCAGCAGCTTAAGACTAGCGGGGAGCACAGATACGCAGTATTTT.

The chain is built from TRBV7-2 and TRBJ2-2; the D is unclear. Germline CDR1 and CDR2: SGHTA and FQGNSA. CDR3 size: 13 residues. V shed 7 bases and J shed 6 bases, with 12 bases lying between them. CDR3 DNA sequence: TGTGCCAGCAACTCCGCGTCGGCCGGGGAGCTGTTTTTT. It yields the protein CASNSASAGELFF. Full variable domain (missing parts from reference TRBV7-2 and TRBJ2-2): GAGVSQSPSNKVTEKGKDVELRCDPISGHTALYWYRQSLGQGLEFLIYFQGNSAPDKSGLPSDRFSAERTGGSVSTLTIQRTQQEDSAVYLCASNSASAGELFFGEGSRLTVL.